The 31 T cell receptor beta chains in this list originate from one sample, sequenced in a study of cytomegalovirus exposure and HLA in healthy donors. The PCR contained 60 Vbeta and 13 Jbeta primers. Produced via immunoSEQ multiplex PCR; TCRdb's table is partial and in-frame only. Among 200,000 to 250,000 clones listed, 82% were seen once. Sequencing was carried out using PBMCs. The origin of the receptors is a woman aged 40 to 50 in good health and CMV-seropositive.

The chain links TRBV4-2 to TRBJ1-1; tentatively, D is TRBD1 (5 bases). V lost 0 bases, J lost 3 bases, and 11 bases lay in between. Germline CDR1 LGHNA, CDR2 YNFKEQ. The CDR3 runs 15 residues. This chain's CDR3 is CASSQDPLGDTEAFF. CDR3 nucleotide sequence: TGTGCCAGCAGCCAAGATCCCCTAGGGGACACTGAAGCTTTCTTT.

The chain links TRBV19 to TRBJ1-5; the match to TRBD1 covers 7 bases. CDR3 length equals 12 residues. The V and J ends lost 8 bases and 8 bases, in that order; junction bases with no gene match: 6. Per the germline V gene, CDR1 is LNHDA and CDR2 is SQIVND (reference sequence). CDR3 nucleotide sequence: TGTGCCAGTGGACAGGCTTGGGAGCCCCAGCATTTT. It yields the protein CASGQAWEPQHF.

This chain joins TRBV6-1 and TRBJ1-5; D gene unclear. The germline V gene encodes CDR1 MNHNS and CDR2 SASEGT. There are 15 residues in the CDR3. V shed 4 bases and J shed 4 bases, with 14 bases lying between them. CDR3 amino acids: CASSVGYGGNQPQHF. CDR3 nucleotides: TGTGCCAGCAGTGTTGGATATGGAGGTAATCAGCCCCAGCATTTT.

CDR3 region: CASSPPQETQYF. The CDR3 DNA is TGTGCCAGCTCACCGCCCCAGGAGACCCAGTACTTC. The J gene is TRBJ2-5, the V gene TRBV18; D unclear. V shed 3 bases and J shed 5 bases, with 7 bases lying between them. This CDR3 region has 12 residues. Per the germline V gene, CDR1 is KGHSH and CDR2 is LQKENI.

The chain uses TRBV7-2 and TRBJ2-7; TRBD1 agrees at 8 bases. The CDR3 length is 15 residues. The junction had 9 bases not matched to a gene; V was cut back by 3 bases and J by 5 bases. CDR1 is SGHTA and CDR2 is FQGNSA in the germline V gene. CDR3 nucleotide sequence: TGTGCCAGCAGCTTTACAGGGGGTTATGGGAACGAGCAGTACTTC. This translates into CASSFTGGYGNEQYF.

The gene calls are TRBV4-3 and TRBJ1-4; 8 bases are a match to TRBD1. V shed 3 bases and J 5 bases; nucleotides not matched to a gene: 5. There are 15 residues in the CDR3. Germline V gene data show CDR1 as LGHNA and CDR2 as YSLEER. The CDR3, as DNA: TGCGCCAGCAGCCATGGACAGGGTTTGAATGAAAAACTGTTTTTT. It codes for CASSHGQGLNEKLFF.

This sequence joins TRBV7-2 and TRBJ1-2; the D is unclear. This CDR3 has 15 amino acids. CDR1 SGHTA and CDR2 FQGNSA come from the germline V gene. V lost 0 bases and J lost 1, with 9 bases in between. CDR3 amino acids: CASSLAGRYNYGYTF. Here the CDR3 DNA reads TGTGCCAGCAGCTTAGCGGGCCGGTATAACTATGGCTACACCTTC.

J is TRBJ2-7 and V is TRBV7-2; D not certain. The germline CDR1 and CDR2 sequences are SGHTA and FQGNSA. Trimming shortened V by 1 base and J by 0 bases, and 7 bases separated the two germline ends. The CDR3 totals 14 residues. Here the CDR3 DNA reads TGTGCCAGCAGCTTAGGGGCCCTCTCCTACGAGCAGTACTTC. This sequence encodes CASSLGALSYEQYF.

The gene calls are TRBV7-9 and TRBJ1-6, with D unclear. V was clipped by 2 bases and J by 9 bases, with 2 bases between them. Germline assignment: CDR1 SEHNR and CDR2 FQNEAQ (reference sequence). The length of the CDR3 is 11 residues. CDR3 sequence: CASSLRSPLHF. The CDR3 region has the DNA TGTGCCAGCAGCTTACGTTCACCCCTCCACTTT.

V is TRBV30 and J is TRBJ1-2; no clear D. Germline V gene data show CDR1 as GTSNPN and CDR2 as SVGIG (reference sequence). Deletions cut 0 bases from V and 2 bases from J, with 7 bases between. CDR3 length equals 13 residues. The CDR3 protein is CAWSVQLNYGYTF. The CDR3 bases are TGTGCCTGGAGTGTACAGCTGAACTATGGCTACACCTTC.

This clone occurred once. The rearrangement links TRBV19 to TRBJ2-5; possibly TRBD2 for D (6 bases). Germline V gene lookup returns CDR1 LNHDA and CDR2 SQIVND (reference sequence). V shed 5 bases and J shed 4 bases, with 11 bases lying between them. The CDR3 totals 13 residues. This chain's CDR3 is CASSLGEAETQYF. CDR3 bases: TGTGCCAGTAGTTTAGGGGAGGCAGAGACCCAGTACTTC. Looking up the rest from reference TRBV19 and TRBJ2-5 gives the full variable domain: DGGITQSPKYLFRKEGQNVTLSCEQNLNHDAMYWYRQDPGQGLRLIYYSQIVNDFQKGDIAEGYSVSREKKESFPLTVTSAQKNPTAFYLCASSLGEAETQYFGPGTRLLVL.

This clone was counted a single time. The genes are TRBV27 and TRBJ1-3, with D possibly matching TRBD1 (5 bases). The germline V and J ends were trimmed by 1 base and 0 bases, with 25 bases remaining between them. CDR3 length: 21 residues. Germline V gene data show CDR1 as MNHEY and CDR2 as SMNVEV (reference sequence). CDR3: CASSLYGTGTGTLRSGNTIYF. For the CDR3, the DNA is TGTGCCAGCAGTTTATACGGAACCGGGACTGGGACTTTGCGCTCTGGAAACACCATATATTTT.

V and J are TRBV4-1 and TRBJ1-2; possibly TRBD1 for D (6 bases). Trimming stripped 0 bases from V and 3 bases from J, with 11 bases between. Looked up from germline, CDR1 is MGHRA and CDR2 is YSYEKL. The CDR3 length is 15 residues. CDR3 bases: TGCGCCAGCAGCCAAGACCAGGGGTCGTACTATGGCTACACCTTC. Translated, it gives CASSQDQGSYYGYTF.

The chain joins TRBV30 to TRBJ2-1, with TRBD2 matching over 12 bases. CDR1 is GTSNPN, CDR2 SVGIG, per germline (reference sequence). V was clipped by 3 bases and J by 2 bases; unmatched bases: 11. This CDR3 is built from 18 residues. The CDR3 DNA reads TGTGCCTGGAGGGTTCTAGCGGGAGGGGGGGTTACCTACAATGAGCAGTTCTTC. It encodes CAWRVLAGGGVTYNEQFF.

The J gene is TRBJ1-2, the V gene TRBV9; 11 nucleotides align to TRBD1. The V and J ends lost 3 bases and 5 bases, in that order; junction bases with no gene match: 3. The CDR3 length is 14 residues. Germline V CDR1 and CDR2: SGDLS, YYNGEE. The CDR3 DNA reads as TGTGCCAGCAGCGGCGGACAGGGGGCTTATGGCTACACCTTC. It encodes CASSGGQGAYGYTF.

The chain is built from TRBV11-3 and TRBJ2-3, with D possibly matching TRBD2 (5 bases). V was trimmed by 3 bases and J by 1 base, leaving 8 bases between them. The CDR3 length is 14 residues. CDR1 and CDR2 (germline): SGHNT, YENEEA. This CDR3 reads CASSLGAGTDTQYF. In nucleotides, the CDR3 is TGTGCCAGCAGCTTGGGAGCGGGCACAGATACGCAGTATTTT.

The rearrangement links TRBV11-2 to TRBJ1-6, with D possibly TRBD1 on 6 matching bases. The CDR3 covers 16 residues. Looked up from germline, CDR1 is SGHAT and CDR2 is FQNNGV. Trimming stripped 0 bases from V and 7 bases from J, with 13 bases between. This CDR3 is CASSLDSQGPNSPLHF. The CDR3 DNA follows: TGTGCCAGCAGCTTAGATTCCCAGGGGCCGAATTCACCCCTCCACTTT.

CDR3 loop: CASSGESGRVEAFF. The CDR3 coding sequence is TGTGCCAGCAGCGGGGAATCGGGAAGGGTTGAAGCTTTCTTT. V and J are TRBV5-8 and TRBJ1-1; D remains unclear. V lost 4 bases and J 7 bases, leaving 17 bases between the germline ends. Germline V CDR1 and CDR2: SGHTS, YDEGEE. The CDR3 extends over 14 amino acids.

V usage is TRBV5-6 and J usage is TRBJ1-1; a possible D gene is TRBD1 (6 bases). V was pared by 4 bases and J by 1 base, with 8 bases between. CDR3 length equals 13 residues. Germline lookup yields CDR1 SGHDT and CDR2 YYEEEE. The CDR3 DNA follows: TGTGCCAGCAGCCTGACAGGGAACACTGAAGCTTTCTTT. Amino acid sequence: CASSLTGNTEAFF.

The J gene is TRBJ2-5, the V gene TRBV5-1; D perhaps matches TRBD2 (5 bases). CDR3 length: 13 amino acids. Trimming took 4 bases from V and 4 from J, leaving 11 bases between them. Germline values: CDR1 SGHRS, CDR2 YFSETQ. The CDR3 region has the DNA TGCGCCAGCAGCGTTCTAGGAGGAGAGACCCAGTACTTC. Protein product: CASSVLGGETQYF. Full variable domain (outside the CDR3, taken from reference TRBV5-1 and TRBJ2-5): KAGVTQTPRYLIKTRGQQVTLSCSPISGHRSVSWYQQTPGQGLQFLFEYFSETQRNKGNFPGRFSGRQFSNSRSEMNVSTLELGDSALYLCASSVLGGETQYFGPGTRLLVL.

This chain joins TRBV5-1 and TRBJ2-2; 7 positions agree with TRBD1. Germline V gives CDR1 SGHRS, CDR2 YFSETQ. This CDR3 has 15 amino acids. The trim removed 3 bases at V and 1 base at J, leaving 3 bases unmatched. CDR3 coding DNA: TGCGCCAGCAGCTCCCGGACAGGGAACACCGGGGAGCTGTTTTTT. It codes for CASSSRTGNTGELFF.

This clone appeared a few times. This rearrangement joins TRBV20-1 to TRBJ2-3; TRBD2 is a possible D gene (5 bases). The CDR3 length is 11 residues. The V gene's germline CDR1 is DFQATT and CDR2 SNEGSKA (reference sequence). V lost 3 bases to trimming and J lost 6 bases, with 7 bases between them. CDR3 loop: CSASPGDTQYF. For the CDR3, the DNA is TGCAGTGCTAGCCCGGGGGATACGCAGTATTTT.

This clone was found a few times. J is TRBJ2-7 and V is TRBV21-1; the table's D call, TRBD1, was not checked against the DNA. TRBV21-1 is marked as a pseudogene. This CDR3 is built from 14 residues. The CDR3 spells CASSTHRPAYEQYF. The DNA for the CDR3 is TGTGCCAGCAGCACCCACAGGCCGGCCTACGAGCAGTACTTC.

This clone was detected only a few times. This specimen includes other DNA sequences encoding the same CDR3. The chain carries TRBV30 and TRBJ2-5; D possibly corresponds to TRBD2 (6 bases). The CDR3 is made up of 11 amino acids. The V end was cut by 3 bases, the J end by 5 bases, with 7 bases between. CDR1 is GTSNPN, CDR2 SVGIG, per germline (reference sequence). The CDR3 protein is CAWSGGETQYF. The CDR3 DNA reads TGTGCCTGGAGCGGAGGGGAGACCCAGTACTTC.

This chain uses TRBV7-8 with TRBJ1-4, with 7 bases that match TRBD1. The CDR3 spans 14 residues. Looked up from germline, CDR1 is SGHVS and CDR2 is FQNEAQ. The junction had 2 bases not matched to a gene; V was cut back by 7 bases and J by 0 bases. The CDR3 loop reads CASTGTATNEKLFF. CDR3 bases: TGTGCCAGCACCGGGACAGCAACTAATGAAAAACTGTTTTTT.

The rearrangement links TRBV19 to TRBJ1-2; TRBD1 might be the D (6 bases). The CDR3 covers 14 residues. Per germline, CDR1 LNHDA and CDR2 SQIVND (reference sequence). The ends were cut back, 9 bases at V and 8 bases at J, with 22 bases in the middle. The CDR3 loop reads CASRADSRPRGYTF. DNA for the CDR3: TGTGCCAGCAGGGCGGACAGCAGGCCGCGGGGCTACACCTTC. Variable domain in full (rest from reference TRBV19 and TRBJ1-2): DGGITQSPKYLFRKEGQNVTLSCEQNLNHDAMYWYRQDPGQGLRLIYYSQIVNDFQKGDIAEGYSVSREKKESFPLTVTSAQKNPTAFYLCASRADSRPRGYTFGSGTRLTVV.

This clone was picked up one time. The gene calls are TRBV2 and TRBJ1-4, with D perhaps matching TRBD1 (6 bases). The germline V gene encodes CDR1 SNHLY and CDR2 FYNNEI. The CDR3 has 12 residues. V lost 6 bases and J lost 7, with 9 bases in between. The CDR3 spells CASRQGGEKLFF. The CDR3 DNA is TGTGCCAGCAGACAGGGCGGTGAAAAACTGTTTTTT.

The V call is TRBV6-5, the J call TRBJ1-5; a weak D match, TRBD1 (5 bases). The germline gives CDR1 MNHEY, CDR2 SVGAGI. V dropped 5 bases and J dropped 4 bases, with 12 bases sitting between them. CDR3 length equals 14 residues. The CDR3 DNA reads TGTGCCAGCAGTGCAGACAGTATTAATCAGCCCCAGCATTTT. The encoded protein is CASSADSINQPQHF.

V is TRBV7-8 and J is TRBJ2-7, with D maybe TRBD2 (7 bases). CDR1 is SGHVS, CDR2 FQNEAQ, per germline. CDR3 length equals 15 residues. V was trimmed by 6 bases and J by 1 base, leaving 16 bases between them. Written as DNA, the CDR3 is TGTGCCAGCAGGCCAAGGGGGGGACTATCCTACGAGCAGTACTTC. This encodes CASRPRGGLSYEQYF. Filled out from reference TRBV7-8 and TRBJ2-7, the complete variable domain reads GAGVSQSPRYKVAKRGQDVALRCDPISGHVSLFWYQQALGQGPEFLTYFQNEAQLDKSGLPSDRFFAERPEGSVSTLKIQRTQQEDSAVYLCASRPRGGLSYEQYFGPGTRLTVT.

This sequence joins TRBV4-3 and TRBJ2-7; 8 nucleotides agree with TRBD2. The germline V gene encodes CDR1 LGHNA and CDR2 YSLEER. V lost 1 base, J lost 1 base, and 0 bases stayed unmatched. The CDR3 is 14 amino acids. The CDR3, as DNA: TGCGCCAGCAGCCAAGCGGGGGGGTCCTACGAGCAGTACTTC. Amino acid sequence: CASSQAGGSYEQYF.

This chain links TRBV7-2 with TRBJ2-7, with D perhaps matching TRBD1 (5 bases). Trimming stripped 2 bases from V and 4 bases from J, with 9 bases between. The CDR3 runs 13 residues. Germline CDR1 reads SGHTA; CDR2 reads FQGNSA. The CDR3 coding sequence is TGTGCCAGCAGCTTATCTCAGGGTTACGAGCAGTACTTC. Translating it yields CASSLSQGYEQYF.